This T cell receptor beta chain was recovered during a study of blood T cells in healthy people across ages. CDR3 length: 15 residues. Germline loops: CDR1 KGHSH, CDR2 LQKENI. With V trimmed by 4 bases and J by 2 bases, 4 bases remained unmatched. A J-beta primer mix and a sample-barcoded 5' primer were used in a second PCR of about 7 to 12 cycles. Each cDNA molecule carried a tag from a template-switch adaptor that contained 12 random nucleotides. TCRdb recomputed calls from the 5' RACE reads with MiXCR, one row per CDR3 protein. The sample carries 600,000 to 900,000 distinct CDR3 sequences, roughly 25% recorded once. RNA extraction gave at least 6 micrograms of total RNA per sample. The sample also formed part of further work on T cells of mothers and their children. That paper adds: Three healthy Caucasian mothers served as donors, and their six children did as well. Mothers gave over 8.5 million TCR beta CDR3 reads each, and children 2.5 million to 3 million each.

The clonotype was recovered from a boy younger than 18 in good health. This sequence joins TRBV18 and TRBJ1-3, with 8 positions matching TRBD1. The sequenced material came from blood. CDR3 loop: CASSLTTGAGNTIYF. The CDR3 bases are TGTGCCAGCTCACTAACGACAGGGGCTGGAAACACCATATATTTT.